The rows below give T cell receptor beta chains drawn from one sample of a study of blood T cell repertoires in COVID-19. The repertoire was sequenced with immunoSEQ multiplex PCR; TCRdb's copy has only in-frame clones and lacks some. The table shows about 330,000 clones, with about 90% occurring only once. The sample comprised PBMCs or T cells enriched from blood (not recorded which). The receptor set was obtained from a woman aged 25 to 45 who had recovered from COVID-19. The CDR3 runs from the conserved cysteine through the conserved F or W. A D gene is named only where the DNA matches it firmly. Size tells how often a clone was seen (once, few, many) or the class of an expanded clone, and some rows leave it out.

J	V	D	size	CDR3	DNA
TRBJ2-7	TRBV7-2	TRBD2	.	CASSLQTSGGRYEQYF	TGTGCCAGCAGCCTCCAGACTAGCGGGGGACGGTACGAGCAGTACTTC
TRBJ1-3	TRBV4-1	.	.	CASSHLTGSGNTIYF	TGCGCCAGCAGCCACCTAACAGGGTCAGGAAACACCATATATTTT
TRBJ2-7	TRBV6-2/TRBV6-3	.	few	CASSYSQGGKGSF	TGTGCCAGCAGTTACTCGCAGGGGGGAAAGGGCTCCTTC
TRBJ1-1	TRBV29-1	.	.	CSVVGQPNTEAFF	TGCAGCGTAGTTGGACAGCCGAACACTGAAGCTTTCTTT
TRBJ2-7	TRBV6-2/TRBV6-3	.	.	CASSYSGGSKTYEQYF	TGTGCCAGCAGTTACTCAGGCGGCAGCAAGACCTACGAGCAGTACTTC
TRBJ1-2	TRBV2	TRBD1	.	CARPRGGDGYTF	TGTGCCAGGCCAAGAGGGGGCGATGGCTACACCTTC
TRBJ2-3	TRBV9	.	.	CASNSEGARTDTQYF	TGTGCCAGCAACTCGGAAGGGGCACGCACAGATACGCAGTATTTT
TRBJ1-2	TRBV7-9	TRBD1	.	CASSLGVMLGQGNYGYTF	TGTGCCAGCAGCTTAGGGGTGATGTTAGGACAGGGAAACTATGGCTACACCTTC
TRBJ1-2	TRBV18	.	.	CASSVFEHYGYTF	TGTGCCAGCTCAGTGTTTGAGCACTATGGCTACACCTTC
TRBJ1-5	TRBV18	TRBD1	.	CASSHYGQGADNQPQHF	TGTGCCAGCTCACACTATGGACAGGGGGCGGACAATCAGCCCCAGCATTTT
TRBJ1-2	TRBV9	.	.	CASSVVDSPLANYGYTF	TGTGCCAGCAGCGTAGTGGACAGTCCCCTAGCTAACTATGGCTACACCTTC
TRBJ1-2	TRBV5-5	.	.	CASSLDRAYGYTF	TGTGCCAGCAGCTTGGACAGGGCGTACGGCTACACCTTC
TRBJ2-3	TRBV5-8	.	.	CASSLEAGGTDTQYF	TGTGCCAGCAGCTTGGAAGCGGGCGGCACAGATACGCAGTATTTT
TRBJ1-2	TRBV6-5	TRBD1	.	CASRKGQGYTF	TGTGCCAGCAGGAAGGGACAGGGCTACACCTTC
TRBJ1-1	TRBV29-1	.	.	CSVAKKGTEAFF	TGCAGCGTCGCCAAGAAGGGGACTGAAGCTTTCTTT
TRBJ2-7	TRBV14	.	.	CASSPRESNYEQYF	TGTGCCAGCAGCCCCCGGGAGTCAAACTACGAGCAGTACTTC
TRBJ2-3	TRBV9	.	.	CASSRGDTQYF	TGTGCCAGCAGCCGAGGAGATACGCAGTATTTT
TRBJ1-5	TRBV19	TRBD1	.	CASTTFDRVDQPQHF	TGTGCCAGTACCACTTTCGACAGGGTTGATCAGCCCCAGCATTTT
TRBJ1-2	TRBV28	.	.	CASVYGRSTGGYTF	TGTGCCAGCGTGTATGGCAGGTCTACGGGAGGCTACACCTTC
TRBJ1-5	TRBV9	TRBD1	.	CASSVEGQRWWAQHF	TGTGCCAGCAGCGTAGAGGGACAGCGGTGGTGGGCCCAGCATTTT
TRBJ1-1	TRBV7-8	.	.	CASSWALGAEAFF	TGTGCCAGCAGCTGGGCTTTGGGCGCTGAAGCTTTCTTT
TRBJ1-4	TRBV7-9	.	.	CASSPDSPNEKLFF	TGTGCCAGCAGCCCGGACAGCCCTAATGAAAAACTGTTTTTT
TRBJ1-1	TRBV19	.	.	CASRADRNTEAFF	TGTGCCAGTAGGGCGGACAGAAACACTGAAGCTTTCTTT
TRBJ1-2	TRBV9	TRBD1	.	CASSVQGAFNYGYTF	TGTGCCAGCAGTGTACAGGGGGCCTTCAACTATGGCTACACCTTC
TRBJ1-2	TRBV19	.	.	CASTAQTTPRGGYTF	TGTGCCAGTACCGCCCAGACGACCCCCCGGGGTGGCTACACCTTC
TRBJ1-6	TRBV28	TRBD1	.	CASSSATTGGYSPLHF	TGTGCCAGCAGTTCAGCAACCACAGGGGGTTATTCACCCCTCCACTTT
TRBJ1-2	TRBV7-2	.	.	CASSLSGLQPTSGYTF	TGTGCCAGCAGCCTTTCCGGCCTACAGCCGACCTCTGGCTACACCTTC
TRBJ1-2	TRBV7-2	.	.	CASSQSGARGYGYTF	TGTGCCAGCAGCCAATCAGGGGCCCGGGGCTATGGCTACACCTTC
TRBJ2-7	TRBV6-5	TRBD2	.	CASSYSRGGAYEQYF	TGTGCCAGCAGTTACTCTCGCGGGGGAGCATACGAGCAGTACTTC
TRBJ1-6	TRBV3-1/TRBV3-2	TRBD1	.	CASSQGRGTSPLHF	TGTGCCAGCAGCCAAGGCAGGGGGACTTCACCCCTCCACTTT
TRBJ2-7	TRBV5-5	.	.	CASSWGLGYEQYF	TGTGCCAGCAGCTGGGGGCTAGGCTACGAGCAGTACTTC
TRBJ2-1	TRBV5-1	.	.	CASSLHPSDSSYNEQFF	TGCGCCAGCAGCTTACATCCTAGCGATAGCTCCTACAATGAGCAGTTCTTC
TRBJ1-1	TRBV9	.	.	CASSVGTGLFEAFF	TGTGCCAGCAGCGTAGGGACGGGACTCTTTGAAGCTTTCTTT
TRBJ2-3	TRBV30	.	.	CAWSWQRSTDTQYF	TGTGCCTGGAGTTGGCAGAGGAGCACAGATACGCAGTATTTT
TRBJ1-6	TRBV4-2	.	.	CASSQLGSNSPLHF	TGTGCCAGCAGCCAGCTGGGGAGTAATTCACCCCTCCACTTT
TRBJ1-2	TRBV4-3	TRBD1	.	CASSQDGPLGTGNYGYTF	TGCGCCAGCAGCCAAGATGGCCCTTTAGGGACAGGGAACTATGGCTACACCTTC
TRBJ2-1	TRBV28	TRBD1	.	CASSWLGGQGARNEQFF	TGTGCCAGCAGTTGGCTCGGAGGCCAGGGGGCCCGGAATGAGCAGTTCTTC
TRBJ1-2	TRBV5-1	.	.	CASSLQGVGQNGGYTF	TGCGCCAGCAGCTTGCAGGGTGTGGGCCAAAACGGGGGCTACACCTTC
TRBJ1-1	TRBV10-2	TRBD1	.	CASSDRGRRAFF	TGCGCCAGCTCTGACAGGGGGCGCCGTGCTTTCTTT
TRBJ1-1	TRBV2	TRBD1	once	CASSADRGTEAFF	TGTGCCAGCAGTGCTGACAGGGGCACTGAAGCTTTCTTT
TRBJ1-4	TRBV3-1/TRBV3-2	.	.	CASSNPGVDEKLFF	TGTGCCAGCAGCAATCCGGGAGTAGATGAAAAACTGTTTTTT
TRBJ2-5	TRBV7-8	.	.	CASSLVDRYQETQYF	TGTGCCAGCAGCTTAGTTGACAGGTACCAAGAGACCCAGTACTTC
TRBJ2-7	TRBV6-5	TRBD2	.	CASTPGRGGSYEQYF	TGTGCCAGCACACCCGGGAGGGGGGGGTCCTACGAGCAGTACTTC
TRBJ2-2	TRBV5-1	.	few	CASREENTGELFF	TGCGCCAGCAGGGAGGAAAACACCGGGGAGCTGTTTTTT
TRBJ2-2	TRBV11-2	TRBD2	few	CASSSQAGVNTGELFF	TGTGCCAGCAGCTCCCAAGCGGGGGTGAACACCGGGGAGCTGTTTTTT
TRBJ2-3	TRBV7-9	TRBD1	.	CASSAMETGRIADTQYF	TGTGCCAGCAGCGCAATGGAGACAGGGAGAATTGCAGATACGCAGTATTTT
TRBJ1-2	TRBV5-1	TRBD1	.	CASSSDRENVPNTF	TGCGCCAGCAGCTCCGACAGGGAGAACGTTCCCAACACCTTC
TRBJ2-5	TRBV7-9	TRBD1	few	CASSRGTVQETQYF	TGTGCCAGCAGCCGAGGGACAGTTCAAGAGACCCAGTACTTC
TRBJ2-7	TRBV11-2	TRBD1	.	CASSFGTGEFYEQYF	TGTGCCAGCAGCTTTGGGACAGGGGAATTCTACGAGCAGTACTTC
TRBJ1-5	TRBV30	TRBD1	.	CAWSASVGTGLNQPQHF	TGTGCCTGGAGTGCATCGGTGGGGACAGGGTTAAATCAGCCCCAGCATTTT
TRBJ1-2	TRBV6-1	.	many	CASSETPGQNYGYTF	TGTGCCAGCAGTGAGACTCCAGGACAAAACTATGGCTACACCTTC